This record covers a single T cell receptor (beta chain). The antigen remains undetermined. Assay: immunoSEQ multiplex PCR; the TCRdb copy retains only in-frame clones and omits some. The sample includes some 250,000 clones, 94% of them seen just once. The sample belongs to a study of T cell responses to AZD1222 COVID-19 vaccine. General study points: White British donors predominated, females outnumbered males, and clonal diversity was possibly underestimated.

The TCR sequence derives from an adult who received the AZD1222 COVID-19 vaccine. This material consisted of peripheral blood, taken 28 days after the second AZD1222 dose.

The CDR3 bases are TGTGCCAGCAGTTACTGGGGACAGTATAATTCACCCCTCCACTTT. This codes for CASSYWGQYNSPLHF. The V and J genes are TRBV6-6 and TRBJ1-6; 7 positions agree with TRBD1. Trimming at V came to 1 base and at J to 4 bases, leaving 1 base not matched to a gene. Germline values: CDR1 MNHNY, CDR2 SVGAGI (reference sequence). The CDR3 is made up of 15 amino acids.